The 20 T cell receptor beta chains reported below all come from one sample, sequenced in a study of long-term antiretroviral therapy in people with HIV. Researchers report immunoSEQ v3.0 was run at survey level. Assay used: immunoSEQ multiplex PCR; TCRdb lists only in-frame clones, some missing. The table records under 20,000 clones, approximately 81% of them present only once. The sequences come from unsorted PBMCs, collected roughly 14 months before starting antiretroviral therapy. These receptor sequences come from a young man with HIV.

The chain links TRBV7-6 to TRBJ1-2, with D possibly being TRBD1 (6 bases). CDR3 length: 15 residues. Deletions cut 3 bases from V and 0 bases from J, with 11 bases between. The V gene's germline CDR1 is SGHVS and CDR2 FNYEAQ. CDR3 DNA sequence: TGTGCCAGCAGCTTTAGTACAGGGCCTAACTATGGCTACACCTTC. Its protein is CASSFSTGPNYGYTF.

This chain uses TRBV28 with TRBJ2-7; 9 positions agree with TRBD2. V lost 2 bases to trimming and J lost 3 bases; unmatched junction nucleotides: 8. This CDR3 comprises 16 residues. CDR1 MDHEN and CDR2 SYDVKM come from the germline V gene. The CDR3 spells CASSLLAGGMDYEQYF. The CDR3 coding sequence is TGTGCCAGCAGTTTACTTGCGGGAGGGATGGACTACGAGCAGTACTTC.

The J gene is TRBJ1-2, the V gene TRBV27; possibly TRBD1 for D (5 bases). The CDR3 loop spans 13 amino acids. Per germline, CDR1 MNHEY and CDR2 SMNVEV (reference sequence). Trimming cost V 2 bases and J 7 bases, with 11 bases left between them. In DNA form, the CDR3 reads TGTGCCAGCAGTTTACCAGGGCTACGTGGCTACACCTTC. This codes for CASSLPGLRGYTF.

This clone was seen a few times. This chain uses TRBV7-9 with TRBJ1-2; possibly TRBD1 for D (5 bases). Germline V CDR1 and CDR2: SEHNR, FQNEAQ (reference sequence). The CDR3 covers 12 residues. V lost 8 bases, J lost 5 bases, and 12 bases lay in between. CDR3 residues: CASGGEGYGYTF. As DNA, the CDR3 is TGTGCCAGCGGAGGAGAGGGGTATGGCTACACCTTC.

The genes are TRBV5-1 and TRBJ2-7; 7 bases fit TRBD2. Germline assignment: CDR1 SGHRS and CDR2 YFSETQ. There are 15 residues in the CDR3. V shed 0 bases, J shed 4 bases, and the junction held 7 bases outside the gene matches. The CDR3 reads CASSLEASGGYEQYF. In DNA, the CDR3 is TGCGCCAGCAGCTTGGAAGCTAGCGGCGGATACGAGCAGTACTTC.

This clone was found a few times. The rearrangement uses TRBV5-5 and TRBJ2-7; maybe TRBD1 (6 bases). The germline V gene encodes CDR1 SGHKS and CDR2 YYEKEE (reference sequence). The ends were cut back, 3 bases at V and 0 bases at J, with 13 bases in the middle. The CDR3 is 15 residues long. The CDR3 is CASSYRTADSYEQYF. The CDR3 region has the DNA TGTGCCAGCAGCTACCGGACAGCGGACTCCTACGAGCAGTACTTC. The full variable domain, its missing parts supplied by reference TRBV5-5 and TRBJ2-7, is DAGVTQSPTHLIKTRGQQVTLRCSPISGHKSVSWYQQVLGQGPQFIFQYYEKEERGRGNFPDRFSARQFPNYSSELNVNALLLGDSALYLCASSYRTADSYEQYFGPGTRLTVT.

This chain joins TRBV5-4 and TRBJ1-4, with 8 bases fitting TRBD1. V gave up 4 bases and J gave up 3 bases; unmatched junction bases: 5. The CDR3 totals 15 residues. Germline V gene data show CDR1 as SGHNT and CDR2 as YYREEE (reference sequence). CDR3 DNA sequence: TGTGCCAGCAGCCCCCGGACAGGGCCTAATGAAAAACTGTTTTTT. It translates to CASSPRTGPNEKLFF. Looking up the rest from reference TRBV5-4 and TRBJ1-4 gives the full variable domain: ETGVTQSPTHLIKTRGQQVTLRCSSQSGHNTVSWYQQALGQGPQFIFQYYREEENGRGNFPPRFSGLQFPNYSSELNVNALELDDSALYLCASSPRTGPNEKLFFGSGTQLSVL.

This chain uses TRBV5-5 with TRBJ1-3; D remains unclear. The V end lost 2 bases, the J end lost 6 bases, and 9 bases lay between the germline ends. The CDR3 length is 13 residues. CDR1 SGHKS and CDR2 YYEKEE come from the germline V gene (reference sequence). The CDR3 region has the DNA TGTGCCAGCAGCTTTACGAACGAAAACACCATATATTTT. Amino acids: CASSFTNENTIYF.

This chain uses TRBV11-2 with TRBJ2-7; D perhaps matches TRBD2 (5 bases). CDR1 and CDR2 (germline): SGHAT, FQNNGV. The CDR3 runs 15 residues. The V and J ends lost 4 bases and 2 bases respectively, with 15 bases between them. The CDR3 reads CASSSPGLNTYEQYF. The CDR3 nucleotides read TGTGCCAGCAGCTCCCCCGGACTCAACACCTACGAGCAGTACTTC.

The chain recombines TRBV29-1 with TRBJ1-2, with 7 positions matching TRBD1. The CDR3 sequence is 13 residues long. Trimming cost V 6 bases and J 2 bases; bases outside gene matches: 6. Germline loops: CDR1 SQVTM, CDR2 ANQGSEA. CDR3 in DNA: TGCAGCGTCTCCGGGACAGAAAACTATGGCTACACCTTC. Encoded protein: CSVSGTENYGYTF.

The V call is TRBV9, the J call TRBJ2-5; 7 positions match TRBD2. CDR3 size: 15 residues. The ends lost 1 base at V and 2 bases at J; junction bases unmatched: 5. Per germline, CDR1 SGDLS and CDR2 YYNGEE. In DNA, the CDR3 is TGTGCCAGCAGCGTACCGTCTAGCGGACAAGAGACCCAGTACTTC. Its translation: CASSVPSSGQETQYF.

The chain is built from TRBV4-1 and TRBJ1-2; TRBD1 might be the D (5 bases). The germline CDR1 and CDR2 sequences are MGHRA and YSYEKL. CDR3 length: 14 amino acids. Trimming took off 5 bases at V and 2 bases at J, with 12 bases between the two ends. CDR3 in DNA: TGCGCCAGCAGCTTAAGTGAGGGGAACTATGGCTACACCTTC. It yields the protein CASSLSEGNYGYTF.

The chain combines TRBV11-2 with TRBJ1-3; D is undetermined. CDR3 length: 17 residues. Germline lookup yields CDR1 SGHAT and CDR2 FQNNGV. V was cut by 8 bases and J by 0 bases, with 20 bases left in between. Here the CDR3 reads CASSELGGPTSGNTIYF. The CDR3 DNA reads TGTGCCAGCTCGGAGCTGGGCGGTCCAACCTCTGGAAACACCATATATTTT. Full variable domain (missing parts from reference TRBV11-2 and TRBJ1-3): EAGVAQSPRYKIIEKRQSVAFWCNPISGHATLYWYQQILGQGPKLLIQFQNNGVVDDSQLPKDRFSAERLKGVDSTLKIQPAKLEDSAVYLCASSELGGPTSGNTIYFGEGSWLTVV.

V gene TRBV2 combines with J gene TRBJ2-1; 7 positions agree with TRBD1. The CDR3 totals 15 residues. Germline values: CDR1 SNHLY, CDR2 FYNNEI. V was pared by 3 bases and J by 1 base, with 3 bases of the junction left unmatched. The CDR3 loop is CASSERQGSYNEQFF. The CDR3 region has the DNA TGTGCCAGCAGTGAGAGACAGGGTTCCTACAATGAGCAGTTCTTC.

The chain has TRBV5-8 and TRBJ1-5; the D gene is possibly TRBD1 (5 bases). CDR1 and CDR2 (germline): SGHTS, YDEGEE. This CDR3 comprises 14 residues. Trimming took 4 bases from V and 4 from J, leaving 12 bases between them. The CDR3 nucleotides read TGTGCCAGCAGCCCCGGGACCCGGAATCAGCCCCAGCATTTT. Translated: CASSPGTRNQPQHF.

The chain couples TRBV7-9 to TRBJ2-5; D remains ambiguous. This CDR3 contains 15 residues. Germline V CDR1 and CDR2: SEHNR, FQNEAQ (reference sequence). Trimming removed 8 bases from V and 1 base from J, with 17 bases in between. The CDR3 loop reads CASFTPGGVQETQYF. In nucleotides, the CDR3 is TGTGCCAGCTTTACCCCCGGCGGAGTCCAAGAGACCCAGTACTTC. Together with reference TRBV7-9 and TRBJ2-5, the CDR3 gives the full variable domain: DTGVSQNPRHKITKRGQNVTFRCDPISEHNRLYWYRQTLGQGPEFLTYFQNEAQLEKSRLLSDRFSAERPKGSFSTLEIQRTEQGDSAMYLCASFTPGGVQETQYFGPGTRLLVL.

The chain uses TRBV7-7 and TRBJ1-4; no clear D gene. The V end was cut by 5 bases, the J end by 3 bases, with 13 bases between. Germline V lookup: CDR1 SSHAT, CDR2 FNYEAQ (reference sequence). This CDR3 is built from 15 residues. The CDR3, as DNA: TGTGCCAGCAGCCAGGAGAATGGGGCTAATGAAAAACTGTTTTTT. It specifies CASSQENGANEKLFF.

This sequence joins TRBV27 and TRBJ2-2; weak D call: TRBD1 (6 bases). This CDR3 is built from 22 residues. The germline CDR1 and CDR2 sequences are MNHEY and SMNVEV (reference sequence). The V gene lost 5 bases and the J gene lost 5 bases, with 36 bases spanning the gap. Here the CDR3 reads CASSPTAIYDPSGRGLTGELFF. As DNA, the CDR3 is TGTGCCAGCAGTCCCACCGCAATTTATGATCCCTCGGGCAGGGGTCTAACCGGGGAGCTGTTTTTT.

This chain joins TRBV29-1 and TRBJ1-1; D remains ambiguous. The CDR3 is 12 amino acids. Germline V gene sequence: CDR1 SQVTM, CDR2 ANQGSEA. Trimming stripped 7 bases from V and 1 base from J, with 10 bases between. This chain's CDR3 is CSALIWNTEAFF. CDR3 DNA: TGCAGCGCGCTGATTTGGAACACTGAAGCTTTCTTT.

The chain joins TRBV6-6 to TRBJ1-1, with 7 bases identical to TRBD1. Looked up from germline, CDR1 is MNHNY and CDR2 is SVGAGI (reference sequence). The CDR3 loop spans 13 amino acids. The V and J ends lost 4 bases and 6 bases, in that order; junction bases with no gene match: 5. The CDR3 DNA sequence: TGTGCCAGCAGTTCCACAGGGGTGGCTGAAGCTTTCTTT. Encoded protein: CASSSTGVAEAFF.